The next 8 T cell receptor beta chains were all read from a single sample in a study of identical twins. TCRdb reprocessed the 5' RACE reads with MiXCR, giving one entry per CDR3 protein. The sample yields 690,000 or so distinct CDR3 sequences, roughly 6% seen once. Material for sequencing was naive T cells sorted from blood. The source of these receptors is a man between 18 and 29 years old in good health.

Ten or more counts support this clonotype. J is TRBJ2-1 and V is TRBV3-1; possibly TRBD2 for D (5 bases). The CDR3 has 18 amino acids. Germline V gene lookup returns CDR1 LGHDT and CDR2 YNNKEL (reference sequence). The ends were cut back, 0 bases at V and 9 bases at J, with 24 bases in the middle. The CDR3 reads CASSQERIASYSGGEQFF. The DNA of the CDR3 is TGTGCCAGCAGCCAAGAAAGGATAGCGTCATACTCGGGTGGTGAGCAGTTCTTC.

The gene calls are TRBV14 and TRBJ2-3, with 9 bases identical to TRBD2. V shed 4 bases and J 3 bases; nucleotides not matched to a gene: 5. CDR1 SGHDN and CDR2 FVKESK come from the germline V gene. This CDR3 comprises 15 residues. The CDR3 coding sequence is TGTGCCAGCAGCCTGATAGCGGGAGTAACAGATACGCAGTATTTT. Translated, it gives CASSLIAGVTDTQYF.

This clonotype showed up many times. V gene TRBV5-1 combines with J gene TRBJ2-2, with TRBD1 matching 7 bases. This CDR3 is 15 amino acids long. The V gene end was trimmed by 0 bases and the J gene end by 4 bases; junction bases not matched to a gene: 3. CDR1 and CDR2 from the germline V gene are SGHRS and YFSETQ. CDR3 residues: CASSLDRGVTGELFF. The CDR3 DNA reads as TGCGCCAGCAGCTTGGACAGGGGCGTCACCGGGGAGCTGTTTTTT.

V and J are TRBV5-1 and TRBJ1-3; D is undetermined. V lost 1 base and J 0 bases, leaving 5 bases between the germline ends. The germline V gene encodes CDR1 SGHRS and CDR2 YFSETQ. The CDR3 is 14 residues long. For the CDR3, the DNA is TGCGCCAGCAGCTTGCAGAGCTCTGGAAACACCATATATTTT. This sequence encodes CASSLQSSGNTIYF.

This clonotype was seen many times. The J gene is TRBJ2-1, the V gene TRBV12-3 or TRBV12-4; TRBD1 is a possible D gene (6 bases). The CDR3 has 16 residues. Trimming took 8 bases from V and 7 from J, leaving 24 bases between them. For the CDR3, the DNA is TGTGCCAGCGGAAGGGCGGACAGCGGTTTTGTGAATGAGCAGTTCTTC. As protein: CASGRADSGFVNEQFF.

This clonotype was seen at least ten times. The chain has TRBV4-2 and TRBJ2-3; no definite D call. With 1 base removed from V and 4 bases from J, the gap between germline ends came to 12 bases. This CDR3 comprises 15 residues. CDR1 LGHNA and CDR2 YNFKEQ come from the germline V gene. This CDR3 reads CASSQAPADADTQYF. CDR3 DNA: TGTGCCAGCAGCCAAGCCCCGGCCGACGCAGATACGCAGTATTTT.

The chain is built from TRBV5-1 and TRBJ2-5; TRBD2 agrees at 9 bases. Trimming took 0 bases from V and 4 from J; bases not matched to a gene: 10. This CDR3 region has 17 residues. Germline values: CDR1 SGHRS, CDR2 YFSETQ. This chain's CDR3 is CASSLAVLAGERETQYF. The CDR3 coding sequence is TGCGCCAGCAGCTTGGCCGTATTAGCGGGAGAGAGAGAGACCCAGTACTTC.

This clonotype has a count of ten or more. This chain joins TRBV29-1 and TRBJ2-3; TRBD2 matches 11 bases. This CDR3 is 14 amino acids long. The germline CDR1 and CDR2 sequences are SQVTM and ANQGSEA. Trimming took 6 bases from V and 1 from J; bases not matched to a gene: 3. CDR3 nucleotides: TGCAGCGTCGGGACTAGCGGACGCACAGATACGCAGTATTTT. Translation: CSVGTSGRTDTQYF.